This paragraph covers one TCR beta chain sequence. As yet, its antigen is unknown. Only in-frame clones appear in the TCRdb table, and some are missing; sequencing was by immunoSEQ multiplex PCR. The sample lists under 70,000 clones; 86% were seen once. The record originates from a study of OX40 agonist ivuxolimab in advanced cancers. CDR3 length: 17 amino acids. J lost 3 bases, V lost 3 bases, and 10 bases had no gene match. Study-wide findings and caveats: Partial responders receiving 0.1-3.0 mg/kg showed among the lowest clonal expansion.

This TCR came from an adult with an advanced solid tumor such as melanoma, head and neck, liver or kidney cancer. The chain employs TRBV23-1 and TRBJ2-5; 10 nucleotides match TRBD1. TRBV23-1 is assigned to the ORF class and has an uncertain function. The specimen comprised CD4+ or CD8+ T cells sorted from blood, sampled in a trial of the OX40 agonist ivuxolimab. CDR3 in DNA: TGCGCCAGCAGTCAGATGACCGGGACAGGGGAAGAAGAGACCCAGTACTTC. Its protein product is CASSQMTGTGEEETQYF.